This entry lists 19 T cell receptor beta chains sequenced from one sample in a study of T cell responses to AZD1222 COVID-19 vaccine. The data were produced by immunoSEQ multiplex PCR, yet TCRdb's version contains in-frame clones alone and is incomplete. This sample has 140,000 to 150,000 clones; approximately 90% occur once, and the top ten carry about 4.7%. The starting material was peripheral blood, obtained on day 0 of AZD1222 vaccination. The receptors come from an adult in good health.

This clone is a singleton in its sample. The rearrangement links TRBV5-1 to TRBJ1-1; D unclear. Looked up from germline, CDR1 is SGHRS and CDR2 is YFSETQ. The CDR3 has 15 amino acids. Trimming shortened V by 0 bases and J by 0 bases, and 9 bases separated the two germline ends. Here the CDR3 reads CASSLAFRLNTEAFF. DNA of the CDR3: TGCGCCAGCAGCTTGGCTTTTAGACTGAACACTGAAGCTTTCTTT.

This chain joins TRBV12-3 or TRBV12-4 and TRBJ2-3; D call uncertain. The CDR3 spans 13 residues. V dropped 5 bases and J dropped 0 bases, with 6 bases sitting between them. In nucleotides, the CDR3 is TGTGCCAGCAGTCACGGTAGCACAGATACGCAGTATTTT. Translated, it gives CASSHGSTDTQYF.

As concerns this clone: Other DNA sequences in the sample encode the same CDR3. V is TRBV19 and J is TRBJ2-7; TRBD1 aligns across 8 bases. Germline assignment: CDR1 LNHDA and CDR2 SQIVND (reference sequence). This CDR3 region has 13 residues. The V and J ends lost 6 bases and 2 bases, in that order; junction bases with no gene match: 3. Here the CDR3 DNA reads TGTGCCAGTAGGGACAGGGTAACCTACGAGCAGTACTTC. This translates into CASRDRVTYEQYF.

This chain links TRBV24-1 with TRBJ2-3; TRBD2 agrees at 10 bases. The CDR3 covers 18 residues. J lost 0 bases, V lost 5 bases, and 10 bases had no gene match. Germline CDR1 reads KGHDR; CDR2 reads SFDVKD. The CDR3 bases are TGTGCCACCAGTGTAGCGGGAGGCCCCCTAGCAAGCACAGATACGCAGTATTTT. This sequence encodes CATSVAGGPLASTDTQYF.

This chain connects TRBV19 to TRBJ1-1; the match to TRBD1 covers 7 bases. The CDR3 length is 15 residues. Germline V CDR1 and CDR2: LNHDA, SQIVND (reference sequence). After removal of 6 bases from V and 5 bases from J, the junction contained 12 bases not matched to a gene. CDR3 sequence: CASRRRGGARTEAFF. The CDR3 nucleotides are TGTGCCAGTAGGCGCAGGGGGGGCGCGAGGACTGAAGCTTTCTTT.

This CDR3 reads CASSLTVRGKDGYTF. DNA of the CDR3: TGTGCCAGCAGTTTAACGGTCAGGGGGAAAGATGGCTACACCTTC. This chain connects TRBV28 to TRBJ1-2, with 7 positions matching TRBD1. Germline V CDR1 and CDR2: MDHEN, SYDVKM. This CDR3 is 15 amino acids long. V was pared by 2 bases and J by 6 bases, with 9 bases of the junction left unmatched.

This chain uses TRBV11-2 with TRBJ1-2; D is uncertain. The CDR3 covers 14 residues. V was trimmed by 1 base and J by 4 bases, leaving 10 bases between them. CDR1 and CDR2 from the germline V gene are SGHAT and FQNNGV. CDR3 sequence (DNA): TGTGCCAGCAGCTTAGCTGGGGTGACCTATGGCTACACCTTC. Translation gives CASSLAGVTYGYTF.

The chain combines TRBV6-2 or TRBV6-3 with TRBJ2-7, with D unclear. The germline CDR1 and CDR2 sequences are MNHEY and SVGEGT. This CDR3 has 16 residues. With 2 bases removed from V and 0 bases from J, the gap between germline ends came to 14 bases. The CDR3 sequence: CASSYDLLRYSYEQYF. The CDR3 coding sequence is TGTGCCAGCAGTTACGATTTGTTAAGGTACTCCTACGAGCAGTACTTC.

J is TRBJ2-1 and V is TRBV28; possible D gene TRBD2, 5 bases. The CDR3 runs to 14 residues. Germline V gene lookup returns CDR1 MDHEN and CDR2 SYDVKM. The ends were cut back, 5 bases at V and 4 bases at J, with 12 bases in the middle. Written as DNA, the CDR3 is TGTGCCAGCAGTCGCCCGGGGATATACAATGAGCAGTTCTTC. It encodes CASSRPGIYNEQFF.

The chain joins TRBV4-2 to TRBJ2-3; tentatively, D is TRBD2 (6 bases). V gave up 1 base and J gave up 3 bases, with 11 bases separating them. Germline-derived CDR1 and CDR2 are LGHNA and YNFKEQ. There are 15 residues in the CDR3. The CDR3 DNA follows: TGTGCCAGCAGCCAAGCGGGAGAGGCGACAGATACGCAGTATTTT. As protein: CASSQAGEATDTQYF.

A few counts support this clone. CDR3 amino acids: CASSASSRAQYF. CDR3 bases: TGTGCCAGCAGTGCTTCTAGTCGTGCGCAGTACTTC. This rearrangement joins TRBV27 to TRBJ2-7; the D is unclear. The CDR3 covers 12 residues. Germline V CDR1 and CDR2: MNHEY, SMNVEV (reference sequence). The germline V and J ends were trimmed by 5 bases and 9 bases, with 14 bases remaining between them.

The chain links TRBV28 to TRBJ2-7, with 10 bases matching TRBD2. This CDR3 is 14 amino acids long. V trimming: 5 bases; J trimming: 5 bases; junction bases outside the gene matches: 6. The germline V gene has CDR1 MDHEN and CDR2 SYDVKM. The DNA for the CDR3 is TGTGCCAGCAGTCCAGGGACTAGCGTAAACGAGCAGTACTTC. It translates to CASSPGTSVNEQYF.

The chain combines TRBV6-5 with TRBJ1-5; unclear D gene. Trimming removed 2 bases from V and 9 bases from J, with 8 bases in between. Germline CDR1 MNHEY, CDR2 SVGAGI. The CDR3 is made up of 12 amino acids. CDR3 sequence: CASSYASGPQHF. The CDR3 nucleotides are TGTGCCAGCAGTTACGCTTCTGGGCCCCAGCATTTT.

This CDR3 reads CASSYRNRGLGEQFF. CDR3 bases: TGTGCCAGCAGTTACCGGAACAGGGGGCTCGGGGAGCAGTTCTTC. The chain recombines TRBV6-2 or TRBV6-3 with TRBJ2-1; TRBD1 matches 9 bases. The J segment lost 10 bases and the V segment lost 2 bases, leaving 9 bases of the junction unmatched. Germline values: CDR1 MNHEY, CDR2 SVGEGT. CDR3 length: 15 residues.

The genes are TRBV30 and TRBJ2-2; 13 bases are a match to TRBD2. Germline values: CDR1 GTSNPN, CDR2 SVGIG (reference sequence). The V segment lost 4 bases and the J segment 8 bases; nucleotides outside the gene matches: 7. The CDR3 consists of 15 residues. The CDR3, as DNA: TGTGCCTGGAACATGCGACTAGCGGGAGGTGGGGAGCTGTTTTTT. Protein sequence: CAWNMRLAGGGELFF.

V and J are TRBV5-5 and TRBJ1-4; D not resolved. The ends were cut back, 0 bases at V and 5 bases at J, with 8 bases in the middle. Per the germline V gene, CDR1 is SGHKS and CDR2 is YYEKEE (reference sequence). This CDR3 contains 14 residues. CDR3 amino acids: CASSLATRNEKLFF. The CDR3 bases are TGTGCCAGCAGCTTGGCAACAAGAAATGAAAAACTGTTTTTT.

This chain links TRBV18 with TRBJ2-2, with 10 bases fitting TRBD1. Trimming removed 3 bases from V and 0 bases from J; junction bases left unmatched: 1. Germline V gene lookup returns CDR1 KGHSH and CDR2 LQKENI. The CDR3 covers 16 residues. The CDR3 loop is CASSPGQGANTGELFF. CDR3 nucleotide sequence: TGTGCCAGCTCACCCGGACAGGGGGCGAACACCGGGGAGCTGTTTTTT.

The chain employs TRBV11-3 and TRBJ2-3; D unresolved. The germline CDR1 and CDR2 sequences are SGHNT and YENEEA. CDR3 length equals 17 residues. Trimming pared 1 base from V and 2 bases from J, leaving 16 bases between. CDR3 sequence: CASSLALSLSNTDTQYF. CDR3 nucleotide sequence: TGTGCCAGCAGCTTAGCCCTATCCCTTAGCAACACAGATACGCAGTATTTT.

In its sample, this clone was seen once. The V and J genes are TRBV24-1 and TRBJ1-2, with D unresolved. V gave up 7 bases and J gave up 4 bases, with 12 bases separating them. Germline CDR1 reads KGHDR; CDR2 reads SFDVKD. CDR3 length equals 13 residues. Here the CDR3 reads CATSSSGIYGYTF. Written as DNA, the CDR3 is TGTGCCACCAGCTCGAGCGGGATCTATGGCTACACCTTC.